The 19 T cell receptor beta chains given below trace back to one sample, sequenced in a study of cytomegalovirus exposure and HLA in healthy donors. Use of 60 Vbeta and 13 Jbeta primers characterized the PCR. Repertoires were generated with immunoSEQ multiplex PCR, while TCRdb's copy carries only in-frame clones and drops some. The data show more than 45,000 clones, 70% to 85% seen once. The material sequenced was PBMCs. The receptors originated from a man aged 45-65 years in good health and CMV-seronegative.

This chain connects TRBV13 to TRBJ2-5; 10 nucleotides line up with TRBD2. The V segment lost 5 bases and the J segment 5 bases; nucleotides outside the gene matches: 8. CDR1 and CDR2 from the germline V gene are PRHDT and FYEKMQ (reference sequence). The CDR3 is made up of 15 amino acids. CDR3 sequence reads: CASSQEGLASETQYF. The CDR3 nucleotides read TGTGCCAGCAGCCAAGAGGGACTAGCGAGCGAGACCCAGTACTTC.

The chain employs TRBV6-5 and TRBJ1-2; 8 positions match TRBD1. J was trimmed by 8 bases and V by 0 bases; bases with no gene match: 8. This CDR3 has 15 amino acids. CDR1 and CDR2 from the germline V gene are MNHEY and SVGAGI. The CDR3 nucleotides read TGTGCCAGCAGTTACTCGACAGGGGAGGGGAAAGGCTACACCTTC. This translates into CASSYSTGEGKGYTF.

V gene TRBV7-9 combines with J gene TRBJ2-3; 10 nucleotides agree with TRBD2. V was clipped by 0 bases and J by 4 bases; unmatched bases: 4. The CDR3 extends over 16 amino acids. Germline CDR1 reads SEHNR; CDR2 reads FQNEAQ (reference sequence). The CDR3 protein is CASSLATSGISDTQYF. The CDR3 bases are TGTGCCAGCAGCTTAGCAACTAGCGGGATCTCAGATACGCAGTATTTT.

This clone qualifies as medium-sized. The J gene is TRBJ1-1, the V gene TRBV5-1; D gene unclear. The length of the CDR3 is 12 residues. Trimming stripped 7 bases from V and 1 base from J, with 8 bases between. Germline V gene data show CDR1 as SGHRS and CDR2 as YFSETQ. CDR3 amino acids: CASGRQNTEAFF. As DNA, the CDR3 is TGCGCCAGCGGTCGACAGAACACTGAAGCTTTCTTT.

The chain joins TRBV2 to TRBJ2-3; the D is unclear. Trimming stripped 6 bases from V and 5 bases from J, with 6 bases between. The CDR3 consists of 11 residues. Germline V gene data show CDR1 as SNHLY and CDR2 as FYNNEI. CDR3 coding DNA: TGTGCCAGCAGGAACAGAGATACGCAGTATTTT. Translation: CASRNRDTQYF.

The CDR3 DNA reads as TGTGCCAGCAGCTTATATCGGGGTCTCTTCGCTGGAAACACCATATATTTT. It is translated as CASSLYRGLFAGNTIYF. The V gene is TRBV7-2, the J gene TRBJ1-3; D uncertain. Per the germline V gene, CDR1 is SGHTA and CDR2 is FQGNSA. Trimming shortened V by 2 bases and J by 2 bases, and 16 bases separated the two germline ends. The CDR3 contains 17 residues.

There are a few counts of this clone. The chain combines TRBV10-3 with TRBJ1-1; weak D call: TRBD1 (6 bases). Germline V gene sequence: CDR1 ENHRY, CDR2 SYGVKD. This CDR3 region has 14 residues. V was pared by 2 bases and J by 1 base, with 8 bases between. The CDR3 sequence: CAISEGQSNTEAFF. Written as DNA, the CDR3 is TGTGCCATCAGTGAGGGACAGTCGAACACTGAAGCTTTCTTT.

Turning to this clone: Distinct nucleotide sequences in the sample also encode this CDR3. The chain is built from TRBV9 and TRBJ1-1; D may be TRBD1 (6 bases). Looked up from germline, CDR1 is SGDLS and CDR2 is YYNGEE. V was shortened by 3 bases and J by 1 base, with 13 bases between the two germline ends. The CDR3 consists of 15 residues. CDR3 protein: CASSASDRKNTEAFF. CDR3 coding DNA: TGTGCCAGCAGCGCTTCGGACAGAAAGAACACTGAAGCTTTCTTT.

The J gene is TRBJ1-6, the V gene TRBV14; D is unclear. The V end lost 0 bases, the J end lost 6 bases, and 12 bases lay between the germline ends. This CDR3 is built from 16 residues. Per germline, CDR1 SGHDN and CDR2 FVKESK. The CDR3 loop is CASSQEGRGSNSPLHF. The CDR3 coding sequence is TGTGCCAGCAGCCAAGAAGGACGCGGGTCTAATTCACCCCTCCACTTT.

CDR3 amino acids: CASRPPGQGRHTQYF. DNA of the CDR3: TGTGCCAGCAGACCCCCGGGACAGGGACGACATACGCAGTATTTT. The chain has TRBV27 and TRBJ2-3; 9 bases fit TRBD1. Per the germline V gene, CDR1 is MNHEY and CDR2 is SMNVEV (reference sequence). V lost 6 bases, J lost 7 bases, and 11 bases stayed unmatched. The length of the CDR3 is 15 residues.

CDR3 DNA sequence: TGTGCCAGCAGCCGGACAGGGGGCTACGAGCAGTACTTC. Amino acid sequence: CASSRTGGYEQYF. The chain carries TRBV7-9 and TRBJ2-7; TRBD1 aligns across 10 bases. Trimming removed 5 bases from V and 3 bases from J; junction bases left unmatched: 1. The CDR3 sequence is 13 residues long. Germline CDR1 SEHNR, CDR2 FQNEAQ (reference sequence).

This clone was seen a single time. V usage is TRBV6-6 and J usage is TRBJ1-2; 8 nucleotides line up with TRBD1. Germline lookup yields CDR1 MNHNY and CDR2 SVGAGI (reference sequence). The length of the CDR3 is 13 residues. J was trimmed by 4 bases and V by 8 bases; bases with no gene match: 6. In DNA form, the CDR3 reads TGTGCCAGCGATGCCGGGACAGGCTATGGCTACACCTTC. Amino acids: CASDAGTGYGYTF.

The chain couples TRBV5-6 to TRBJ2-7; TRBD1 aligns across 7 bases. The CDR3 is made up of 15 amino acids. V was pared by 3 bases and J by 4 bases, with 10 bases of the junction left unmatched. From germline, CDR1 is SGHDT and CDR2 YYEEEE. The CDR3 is CASSSLRGYGYEQYF. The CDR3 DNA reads TGTGCCAGCAGCTCCCTCAGGGGGTATGGGTACGAGCAGTACTTC.

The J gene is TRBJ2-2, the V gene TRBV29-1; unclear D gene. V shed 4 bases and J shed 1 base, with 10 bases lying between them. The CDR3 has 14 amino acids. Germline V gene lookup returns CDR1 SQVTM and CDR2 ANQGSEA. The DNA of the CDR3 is TGCAGCGTTGTTATACCAGGGAACACCGGGGAGCTGTTTTTT. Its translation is CSVVIPGNTGELFF.

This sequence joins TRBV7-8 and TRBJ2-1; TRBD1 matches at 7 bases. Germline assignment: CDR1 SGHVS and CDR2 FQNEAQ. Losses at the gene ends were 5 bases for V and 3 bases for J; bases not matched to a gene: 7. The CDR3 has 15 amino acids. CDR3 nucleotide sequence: TGTGCCAGCAGCAAACTCAGACAGGGCTACAATGAGCAGTTCTTC. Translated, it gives CASSKLRQGYNEQFF. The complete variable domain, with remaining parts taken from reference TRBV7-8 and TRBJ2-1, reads GAGVSQSPRYKVAKRGQDVALRCDPISGHVSLFWYQQALGQGPEFLTYFQNEAQLDKSGLPSDRFFAERPEGSVSTLKIQRTQQEDSAVYLCASSKLRQGYNEQFFGPGTRLTVL.

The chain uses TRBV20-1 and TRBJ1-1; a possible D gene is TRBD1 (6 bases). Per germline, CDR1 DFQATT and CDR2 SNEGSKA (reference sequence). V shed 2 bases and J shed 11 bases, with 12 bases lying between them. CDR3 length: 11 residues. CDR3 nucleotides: TGCAGTGCTAGAAAGGGGGGAGGGGCTTTCTTT. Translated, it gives CSARKGGGAFF.

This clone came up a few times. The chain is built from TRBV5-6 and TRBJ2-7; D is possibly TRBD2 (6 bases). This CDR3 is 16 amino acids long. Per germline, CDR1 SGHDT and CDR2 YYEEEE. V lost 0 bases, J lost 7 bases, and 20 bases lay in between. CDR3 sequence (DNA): TGTGCCAGCAGCTTGGGAACTCACATAGCGGCTAGGGAGCAGTACTTC. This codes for CASSLGTHIAAREQYF.

CDR3 nucleotides: TGCGCCAGCAGCTTGGAGGGACAGGGGACTGGAAACACCATATATTTT. Its translation is CASSLEGQGTGNTIYF. The chain joins TRBV5-1 to TRBJ1-3; TRBD1 matches at 10 bases. This CDR3 has 16 residues. The V segment lost 0 bases and the J segment 2 bases; nucleotides outside the gene matches: 2. Germline V gene sequence: CDR1 SGHRS, CDR2 YFSETQ.

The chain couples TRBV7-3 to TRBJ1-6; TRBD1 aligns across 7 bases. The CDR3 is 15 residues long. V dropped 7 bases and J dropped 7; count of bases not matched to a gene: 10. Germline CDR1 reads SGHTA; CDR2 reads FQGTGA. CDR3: CASNLIQGENSPLHF. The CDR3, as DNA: TGTGCCAGCAACCTTATTCAGGGGGAGAATTCACCCCTCCACTTT.